This TCR beta chain originates from a study of blood T cell repertoires in COVID-19. Only in-frame clones appear in the TCRdb table, and some are missing; sequencing was by immunoSEQ multiplex PCR. Of about 310,000 clones listed, around 87% were seen once; the top ten hold about 8%. The CDR3 has 14 amino acids. Germline CDR1 MNHEY, CDR2 SVGAGI. Trimming took 6 bases from V and 5 from J; bases not matched to a gene: 5. Sequenced sample: peripheral blood. The chain carries TRBV6-5 and TRBJ2-5; TRBD2 agrees at 11 bases. The receptor's source is a woman in her forties or fifties who had recovered from COVID-19. The CDR3 sequence: CASRLAGDRETQYF. In nucleotides, the CDR3 is TGTGCCAGCAGACTAGCGGGGGATCGGGAGACCCAGTACTTC.